The 24 T cell receptor beta chains below come from one sample, sequenced in a study of control samples from healthy donors and cancer patients. Method: immunoSEQ multiplex PCR; TCRdb's copy keeps in-frame clones and lacks some. In the table there are around 80,000 clones, roughly 90% of which are singletons. What was sequenced was blood. These receptors originate from a woman in her forties or fifties in good health.

The J gene is TRBJ2-3, the V gene TRBV6-6, with 7 bases that match TRBD2. The CDR3 runs to 16 residues. In germline, CDR1 is MNHNY, CDR2 SVGAGI (reference sequence). V gave up 6 bases and J gave up 6 bases; unmatched junction bases: 15. CDR3 nucleotide sequence: TGTGCCAGCAGGGTCGGACTAGGGAGGGCTACCGATACGCAGTATTTT. Residues: CASRVGLGRATDTQYF.

The V gene is TRBV6-6, the J gene TRBJ1-1; D is uncertain. Germline V gene lookup returns CDR1 MNHNY and CDR2 SVGAGI (reference sequence). This CDR3 has 13 residues. V was shortened by 6 bases and J by 1 base, with 9 bases between the two germline ends. The CDR3: CASSLTANTEAFF. The CDR3 DNA reads TGTGCCAGCAGCCTAACAGCGAACACTGAAGCTTTCTTT.

The gene calls are TRBV10-1 and TRBJ2-7; D unresolved. The CDR3 covers 14 residues. Germline CDR1 reads WNHNN; CDR2 reads SYGVQD (reference sequence). The V end lost 3 bases, the J end lost 3 bases, and 12 bases lay between the germline ends. The CDR3 spells CASSDDGAFYEQYF. CDR3 sequence (DNA): TGCGCCAGCAGTGATGATGGAGCTTTCTACGAGCAGTACTTC.

The chain is built from TRBV4-1 and TRBJ1-2; 7 bases map to TRBD1. Per germline, CDR1 MGHRA and CDR2 YSYEKL. V was pared by 3 bases and J by 4 bases, with 5 bases of the junction left unmatched. This CDR3 has 14 amino acids. CDR3 in amino acids: CASSHPRDSYGYTF. CDR3 bases: TGCGCCAGCAGCCACCCCCGGGACAGCTATGGCTACACCTTC.

The chain is built from TRBV4-2 and TRBJ1-6; tentatively, D is TRBD1 (5 bases). This CDR3 is built from 15 residues. Trimming removed 1 base from V and 9 bases from J, with 13 bases in between. Germline CDR1 reads LGHNA; CDR2 reads YNFKEQ. Here the CDR3 DNA reads TGTGCCAGCAGCCAAGTGGGGCTAAAGGGTTCACCCCTCCACTTT. It specifies CASSQVGLKGSPLHF.

The chain combines TRBV4-1 with TRBJ1-2; D is uncertain. The CDR3 has 15 residues. Germline assignment: CDR1 MGHRA and CDR2 YSYEKL. Trimming cost V 6 bases and J 6 bases, with 20 bases left between them. The CDR3 here is CASSATRASGNGYTF. In DNA form, the CDR3 reads TGCGCCAGCAGTGCTACAAGGGCGTCGGGGAATGGCTACACCTTC.

This chain uses TRBV7-9 with TRBJ2-7, with 8 bases that match TRBD2. Germline-derived CDR1 and CDR2 are SEHNR and FQNEAQ (reference sequence). V gave up 2 bases and J gave up 2 bases; unmatched junction bases: 11. The CDR3 consists of 17 residues. The CDR3 loop reads CASSLFPASGQTYEQYF. The CDR3, as DNA: TGTGCCAGCAGCTTATTCCCGGCTAGCGGGCAAACCTACGAGCAGTACTTC.

The chain uses TRBV3-1 (or the pseudogene TRBV3-2) and TRBJ1-6, with D uncertain. The V gene's germline CDR1 is LGHDT and CDR2 YNNKEL (reference sequence). Trimming shortened V by 2 bases and J by 2 bases, and 22 bases separated the two germline ends. This CDR3 is 20 amino acids long. CDR3 protein: CASSQSYRTSPGTYNSPLHF. The CDR3 DNA sequence: TGTGCCAGCAGCCAAAGCTATAGGACCTCCCCAGGCACCTATAATTCACCCCTCCACTTT.

A single count supports this clone. The J gene is TRBJ1-6, the V gene TRBV6-6; 7 nucleotides align to TRBD1. V lost 0 bases to trimming and J lost 10 bases; unmatched junction nucleotides: 9. CDR3 length: 16 residues. Per germline, CDR1 MNHNY and CDR2 SVGAGI (reference sequence). CDR3 nucleotides: TGTGCCAGCAGTTACTCGGGCAGCGCAGGGGGGTCACCCCTCCACTTT. Translated, it gives CASSYSGSAGGSPLHF.

The chain uses TRBV7-2 and TRBJ1-1; D may be TRBD1 (6 bases). Germline-derived CDR1 and CDR2 are SGHTA and FQGNSA. This CDR3 has 16 residues. V dropped 1 base and J dropped 0 bases, with 12 bases sitting between them. The CDR3 DNA sequence: TGTGCCAGCAGCTTAGAAGGACAGATTTTGAACACTGAAGCTTTCTTT. It encodes CASSLEGQILNTEAFF.

The genes are TRBV11-3 and TRBJ2-3, with D perhaps matching TRBD1 (5 bases). The CDR3 covers 13 residues. V was clipped by 2 bases and J by 5 bases, with 8 bases between them. Germline CDR1 is SGHNT and CDR2 is YENEEA. The CDR3 reads CASSLFREDTQYF. DNA of the CDR3: TGTGCCAGCAGCTTATTCAGGGAAGATACGCAGTATTTT.

This clone was detected once. Different DNA sequences within this sample yield the same CDR3. This chain uses TRBV29-1 with TRBJ2-7; 8 nucleotides line up with TRBD1. From germline, CDR1 is SQVTM and CDR2 ANQGSEA. There are 11 residues in the CDR3. V shed 4 bases, J shed 4 bases, and the junction held 0 bases outside the gene matches. CDR3 protein: CSVGTGYEQYF. The CDR3 bases are TGCAGCGTTGGGACAGGGTACGAGCAGTACTTC.

The chain uses TRBV20-1 and TRBJ2-2; D gene ambiguous. CDR1 DFQATT and CDR2 SNEGSKA come from the germline V gene (reference sequence). The CDR3 is 11 residues long. The ends were cut back, 3 bases at V and 6 bases at J, with 5 bases in the middle. DNA for the CDR3: TGCAGTGCTAGGGGGTCCGGGGAGCTGTTTTTT. Translated: CSARGSGELFF.

This clone was picked up a small number of times. The chain links TRBV5-1 to TRBJ1-2; 8 positions agree with TRBD1. Germline assignment: CDR1 SGHRS and CDR2 YFSETQ. Trimming took 3 bases from V and 6 from J; bases not matched to a gene: 4. This CDR3 spans 13 amino acids. The CDR3 loop reads CASSWTGSDGYTF. DNA of the CDR3: TGCGCCAGCAGCTGGACAGGGTCGGATGGCTACACCTTC.

This clone has only one observation. Distinct nucleotide sequences in the sample also encode this CDR3. V and J are TRBV5-1 and TRBJ2-2; TRBD1 might be the D (6 bases). Trimming took off 0 bases at V and 4 bases at J, with 7 bases between the two ends. CDR1 and CDR2 from the germline V gene are SGHRS and YFSETQ. This CDR3 is 14 amino acids long. The CDR3 nucleotides read TGCGCCAGCAGCTTGGACAGGGTCACCGGGGAGCTGTTTTTT. As protein: CASSLDRVTGELFF.

The chain couples TRBV5-6 to TRBJ1-1; D uncertain. V was trimmed by 4 bases and J by 1 base, leaving 8 bases between them. The germline CDR1 and CDR2 sequences are SGHDT and YYEEEE. The CDR3 is 13 amino acids. The CDR3 region has the DNA TGTGCCAGCAGCCCGTACACGAACACTGAAGCTTTCTTT. It codes for CASSPYTNTEAFF.

J is TRBJ1-1 and V is TRBV30; D is uncertain. The CDR3 covers 13 residues. CDR1 and CDR2 from the germline V gene are GTSNPN and SVGIG (reference sequence). The V and J ends lost 1 base and 1 base respectively, with 7 bases between them. The CDR3 sequence: CAWSGGQNTEAFF. CDR3 nucleotides: TGTGCCTGGAGTGGTGGGCAGAACACTGAAGCTTTCTTT.

This clone was picked up one time. The chain couples TRBV30 to TRBJ1-1; D remains unclear. This CDR3 region has 14 residues. Trimming cost V 1 base and J 4 bases, with 13 bases left between them. Per germline, CDR1 GTSNPN and CDR2 SVGIG (reference sequence). CDR3 nucleotides: TGTGCCTGGAGTGACGGACTCAAAAGCACTGAAGCTTTCTTT. Amino acids: CAWSDGLKSTEAFF.

The V and J genes are TRBV2 and TRBJ2-3; D is ambiguous. V lost 1 base, J lost 5 bases, and 4 bases lay in between. The germline gives CDR1 SNHLY, CDR2 FYNNEI. The CDR3 is 12 residues long. The CDR3 nucleotides read TGTGCCAGCAGTGAAGGGGAAGATACGCAGTATTTT. Its protein product is CASSEGEDTQYF.

The V call is TRBV5-1, the J call TRBJ1-6, with 10 positions matching TRBD1. CDR3 size: 15 residues. Per the germline V gene, CDR1 is SGHRS and CDR2 is YFSETQ. Trimming took 0 bases from V and 8 from J; bases not matched to a gene: 2. The CDR3 DNA is TGCGCCAGCAGCTTGGTGGGGACAGGGGATTCACCCCTCCACTTT. The encoded protein is CASSLVGTGDSPLHF.

This clone occurred a few times. Germline and junction disagree at one end, which may indicate a read error. The chain has TRBV13 and TRBJ1-6; 9 positions agree with TRBD1. The CDR3 has 15 amino acids. CDR1 is PRHDT, CDR2 FYEKMQ, per germline (reference sequence). The CDR3 spells CASRLGDRVSSPLHF. The CDR3 DNA follows: TGTGCCAGCAGATTAGGGGACAGGGTTTCTTCACCCCTCCACTTT.

V gene TRBV29-1 combines with J gene TRBJ1-1; 9 nucleotides align to TRBD1. Germline assignment: CDR1 SQVTM and CDR2 ANQGSEA. The ends lost 6 bases at V and 4 bases at J; junction bases unmatched: 9. CDR3 length: 14 amino acids. The CDR3 nucleotides are TGCAGCGTCCGAGGGGCGACAGGGGGCACTGAAGCTTTCTTT. Its protein is CSVRGATGGTEAFF.

This rearrangement joins TRBV5-6 to TRBJ2-1; 7 nucleotides line up with TRBD1. Per germline, CDR1 SGHDT and CDR2 YYEEEE. V lost 2 bases, J lost 0 bases, and 2 bases stayed unmatched. This CDR3 contains 15 residues. The CDR3 is CASSFGTASYNEQFF. In DNA, the CDR3 is TGTGCCAGCAGCTTCGGGACAGCCTCCTACAATGAGCAGTTCTTC. Full variable domain (rest looked up from reference TRBV5-6 and TRBJ2-1): DAGVTQSPTHLIKTRGQQVTLRCSPKSGHDTVSWYQQALGQGPQFIFQYYEEEERQRGNFPDRFSGHQFPNYSSELNVNALLLGDSALYLCASSFGTASYNEQFFGPGTRLTVL.

Here the CDR3 DNA reads TGCGCCAGCAGCTTGGCCGGCATCATGGGAAACACCATATATTTT. Amino acids: CASSLAGIMGNTIYF. The V and J genes are TRBV5-1 and TRBJ1-3; no clear D. Germline-derived CDR1 and CDR2 are SGHRS and YFSETQ. Deletions cut 0 bases from V and 4 bases from J, with 11 bases between. This CDR3 is built from 15 residues.